The 18 T cell receptor beta chains below come from one sample, sequenced in a study of cytomegalovirus exposure and HLA in healthy donors. The PCR contained 60 Vbeta and 13 Jbeta primers. TCRdb keeps only in-frame clones here, not all; method: immunoSEQ multiplex PCR. The sample carries more than 250,000 clones, roughly 89% recorded once. Sequenced input: PBMCs. These TCRs come from a woman under 30 in good health and CMV-seronegative.

V usage is TRBV2 and J usage is TRBJ1-6, with D possibly being TRBD1 (5 bases). V was trimmed by 5 bases and J by 3 bases, leaving 8 bases between them. This CDR3 spans 14 amino acids. Germline CDR1 and CDR2: SNHLY and FYNNEI. The CDR3 spells CASSPQGYNSPLHF. In nucleotides, the CDR3 is TGTGCCAGCAGTCCCCAGGGCTATAATTCACCCCTCCACTTT. The full variable domain, in which reference TRBV2 and TRBJ1-6 provide the parts outside the CDR3, is EPEVTQTPSHQVTQMGQEVILRCVPISNHLYFYWYRQILGQKVEFLVSFYNNEISEKSEIFDDQFSVERPDGSNFTLKIRSTKLEDSAMYFCASSPQGYNSPLHFGNGTRLTVT.

V and J are TRBV5-1 and TRBJ1-2; D might be TRBD1 (6 bases). The germline CDR1 and CDR2 sequences are SGHRS and YFSETQ. This CDR3 has 17 residues. V shed 0 bases and J shed 2 bases, with 17 bases lying between them. CDR3 DNA: TGCGCCAGCAGCTTGGTTGGAGGGGGGGCACAGAACTATGGCTACACCTTC. It yields the protein CASSLVGGGAQNYGYTF.

This chain uses TRBV11-1 with TRBJ2-7; D not certain. Germline V gene lookup returns CDR1 SGHAT and CDR2 FQDESV (reference sequence). Deletions cut 1 base from V and 6 bases from J, with 4 bases between. The CDR3 has 11 residues. CDR3 in DNA: TGTGCCAGCAGCTTAGGGAGCGAGCAGTACTTC. Protein product: CASSLGSEQYF.

The chain has TRBV19 and TRBJ2-1, with 9 bases that match TRBD1. CDR3 length equals 15 residues. V lost 6 bases and J lost 4; bases outside the gene matches: 7. Germline lookup yields CDR1 LNHDA and CDR2 SQIVND (reference sequence). CDR3 in DNA: TGTGCCAGTAGCCAGACAGGGGGTTCTTACAATGAGCAGTTCTTC. It codes for CASSQTGGSYNEQFF.

The J gene is TRBJ2-2, the V gene TRBV5-1, with TRBD2 matching over 10 bases. Trimming removed 3 bases from V and 5 bases from J; junction bases left unmatched: 7. CDR1 is SGHRS and CDR2 is YFSETQ in the germline V gene. The CDR3 is 16 residues long. The CDR3 DNA is TGCGCCAGCAGCTCAAAAGCGGGGGGGCCGACCGGGGAGCTGTTTTTT. Protein: CASSSKAGGPTGELFF.

The chain uses TRBV7-2 and TRBJ1-2; 9 bases are a match to TRBD1. Germline CDR1 reads SGHTA; CDR2 reads FQGNSA. Trimming at V came to 6 bases and at J to 5 bases, leaving 13 bases not matched to a gene. The CDR3 totals 16 residues. CDR3 coding DNA: TGTGCCAGCAGTTCGCCTAAAGGACAGGGGATGTATGGCTACACCTTC. This gives the protein CASSSPKGQGMYGYTF.

The gene calls are TRBV27 and TRBJ2-1; 13 bases are a match to TRBD2. CDR1 MNHEY and CDR2 SMNVEV come from the germline V gene (reference sequence). With 0 bases clipped from V and 4 bases from J, the junction kept 12 bases outside the gene matches. The CDR3 extends over 20 amino acids. The CDR3 DNA is TGTGCCAGCAGTTTATCGACTAGCGGGGGGCGCAGGCCCTTTTACAATGAGCAGTTCTTC. It yields the protein CASSLSTSGGRRPFYNEQFF.

In this sample, this clone turned up once. Different DNA sequences within this sample yield the same CDR3. The J gene is TRBJ1-2, the V gene TRBV29-1, with 10 nucleotides matching TRBD1. This CDR3 is 12 amino acids long. V dropped 6 bases and J dropped 3; count of bases not matched to a gene: 1. The V gene's germline CDR1 is SQVTM and CDR2 ANQGSEA. CDR3 nucleotide sequence: TGCAGCGTGGACAGGGGGGACTATGGCTACACCTTC. This codes for CSVDRGDYGYTF.

This chain links TRBV19 with TRBJ1-1; 12 nucleotides match TRBD1. There are 17 residues in the CDR3. Germline V CDR1 and CDR2: LNHDA, SQIVND (reference sequence). J was trimmed by 3 bases and V by 5 bases; bases with no gene match: 10. DNA of the CDR3: TGTGCCAGTAGTTGGGGACAGGGGGCCCTCGGGGACACTGAAGCTTTCTTT. It translates to CASSWGQGALGDTEAFF.

The rearrangement uses TRBV6-5 and TRBJ2-7, with D tentatively TRBD2 (6 bases). V was trimmed by 7 bases and J by 0 bases, leaving 13 bases between them. The CDR3 runs to 14 residues. In germline, CDR1 is MNHEY, CDR2 SVGAGI. The CDR3 sequence is CASTLKTSSYEQYF. CDR3 nucleotide sequence: TGTGCCAGCACCCTGAAGACTAGCTCCTACGAGCAGTACTTC.

This clone came up once. The rearrangement uses TRBV27 and TRBJ1-6; D remains ambiguous. V was clipped by 7 bases and J by 6 bases, with 13 bases between them. The CDR3 runs to 14 residues. CDR1 is MNHEY and CDR2 is SMNVEV in the germline V gene (reference sequence). The CDR3 spells CASKLDGINSPLHF. In DNA, the CDR3 is TGTGCCAGCAAACTGGACGGGATTAATTCACCCCTCCACTTT.

The chain couples TRBV18 to TRBJ1-1, with D maybe TRBD1 (6 bases). V lost 2 bases and J 7 bases, leaving 20 bases between the germline ends. Looked up from germline, CDR1 is KGHSH and CDR2 is LQKENI. CDR3 length: 16 residues. CDR3 coding DNA: TGTGCCAGCTCACCAACACAGGGAGAGGGATGGGTTGAAGCTTTCTTT. Protein sequence: CASSPTQGEGWVEAFF. Complete variable domain (other parts from reference TRBV18 and TRBJ1-1): NAGVMQNPRHLVRRRGQEARLRCSPMKGHSHVYWYRQLPEEGLKFMVYLQKENIIDESGMPKERFSAEFPKEGPSILRIQQVVRGDSAAYFCASSPTQGEGWVEAFFGQGTRLTVV.

The rearrangement joins TRBV6-5 to TRBJ2-5; 7 bases map to TRBD2. The last part of the DNA fits TRBJ2-7 better; the J call may be wrong. This CDR3 comprises 16 residues. Germline CDR1 reads MNHEY; CDR2 reads SVGAGI. For the CDR3, the DNA is TGTGCCAGCAGTTACTCGGGAGGGGACTTTCCCTACGAGCAGTACTTC. Its translation: CASSYSGGDFPYEQYF.

In this sample, this clone turned up once. CDR3 coding DNA: TGTGCCAGCAGTGAACGCTTTCCGCGGGGGGGGGACAGGGATACGCAGTATTTT. Its translation is CASSERFPRGGDRDTQYF. The chain employs TRBV2 and TRBJ2-3; TRBD2 might be the D (9 bases). The germline CDR1 and CDR2 sequences are SNHLY and FYNNEI. Trimming pared 2 bases from V and 6 bases from J, leaving 24 bases between. The CDR3 has 18 residues. Filled out from reference TRBV2 and TRBJ2-3, the complete variable domain reads EPEVTQTPSHQVTQMGQEVILRCVPISNHLYFYWYRQILGQKVEFLVSFYNNEISEKSEIFDDQFSVERPDGSNFTLKIRSTKLEDSAMYFCASSERFPRGGDRDTQYFGPGTRLTVL.

The chain combines TRBV7-8 with TRBJ1-2, with a tentative D call TRBD1 (6 bases). Trimming removed 1 base from V and 2 bases from J, with 14 bases in between. Germline assignment: CDR1 SGHVS and CDR2 FQNEAQ. This CDR3 region has 16 residues. The CDR3: CASSLGFDRRNYGYTF. The CDR3 DNA reads TGTGCCAGCAGCTTAGGTTTCGACAGGAGAAACTATGGCTACACCTTC.

The chain carries TRBV11-1 and TRBJ2-2, with D possibly matching TRBD1 (5 bases). CDR3 length: 15 amino acids. The V end lost 1 base, the J end lost 0 bases, and 6 bases lay between the germline ends. CDR1 SGHAT and CDR2 FQDESV come from the germline V gene (reference sequence). The CDR3 nucleotides are TGTGCCAGCAGCTTAGGACAGACGAACACCGGGGAGCTGTTTTTT. Translating it yields CASSLGQTNTGELFF. Full variable domain (missing parts from reference TRBV11-1 and TRBJ2-2): EAEVAQSPRYKITEKSQAVAFWCDPISGHATLYWYRQILGQGPELLVQFQDESVVDDSQLPKDRFSAERLKGVDSTLKIQPAELGDSAMYLCASSLGQTNTGELFFGEGSRLTVL.

V is TRBV11-2 and J is TRBJ1-1, with D unresolved. The CDR3 is 13 amino acids. Germline values: CDR1 SGHAT, CDR2 FQNNGV. The V and J ends lost 5 bases and 4 bases respectively, with 11 bases between them. This chain's CDR3 is CASSHGVGTEAFF. The CDR3, as DNA: TGTGCCAGCAGCCACGGGGTGGGCACTGAAGCTTTCTTT. The whole variable domain, remainder taken from reference TRBV11-2 and TRBJ1-1, is EAGVAQSPRYKIIEKRQSVAFWCNPISGHATLYWYQQILGQGPKLLIQFQNNGVVDDSQLPKDRFSAERLKGVDSTLKIQPAKLEDSAVYLCASSHGVGTEAFFGQGTRLTVV.

The V call is TRBV10-1, the J call TRBJ2-5, with 14 bases identical to TRBD2. Germline CDR1 reads WNHNN; CDR2 reads SYGVQD (reference sequence). Trimming removed 7 bases from V and 9 bases from J; junction bases left unmatched: 13. This CDR3 spans 16 amino acids. This CDR3 is CASIGLAGGILGSQYF. DNA for the CDR3: TGCGCCAGCATTGGACTAGCGGGGGGTATCTTAGGGTCCCAGTACTTC.